The 25 T cell receptor beta chains in this list originate from one sample, sequenced in a study of OX40 agonist ivuxolimab in advanced cancers. This table comes from immunoSEQ multiplex PCR, and its TCRdb copy is limited to in-frame clones, with some not included. The sample consists of around 49,000 clones, over 60% of them appearing once. Sequencing was performed on CD4+ or CD8+ T cells sorted from blood, taken in a trial of the OX40 agonist ivuxolimab. The source is an adult with an advanced solid tumor such as melanoma, head and neck, liver or kidney cancer.

This clone qualifies as medium-sized (0.01 to 0.1%). The V and J genes are TRBV30 and TRBJ1-1; D unclear. Germline values: CDR1 GTSNPN, CDR2 SVGIG (reference sequence). Trimming stripped 0 bases from V and 2 bases from J, with 4 bases between. This CDR3 spans 12 amino acids. CDR3: CAWSVSNTEAFF. CDR3 coding DNA: TGTGCCTGGAGTGTAAGTAACACTGAAGCTTTCTTT.

The chain employs TRBV7-2 and TRBJ2-1, with D hard to call. Per germline, CDR1 SGHTA and CDR2 FQGNSA. This CDR3 spans 15 amino acids. The V and J ends lost 5 bases and 4 bases respectively, with 15 bases between them. The DNA for the CDR3 is TGTGCCAGCAGCATTAGGGTGGCGGAATACAATGAGCAGTTCTTC. This gives the protein CASSIRVAEYNEQFF.

The chain recombines TRBV9 with TRBJ2-2; 9 bases are shared with TRBD2. The CDR3 consists of 16 residues. CDR1 is SGDLS and CDR2 is YYNGEE in the germline V gene. The J segment lost 1 base and the V segment lost 0 bases, leaving 1 base of the junction unmatched. DNA of the CDR3: TGTGCCAGCAGCGTAGCACTAGCGGGGAACACCGGGGAGCTGTTTTTT. Protein: CASSVALAGNTGELFF.

The rearrangement links TRBV5-1 to TRBJ2-2, with 8 bases fitting TRBD2. The CDR3 sequence is 14 residues long. The J segment lost 7 bases and the V segment lost 3 bases, leaving 5 bases of the junction unmatched. The germline CDR1 and CDR2 sequences are SGHRS and YFSETQ. The CDR3 protein is CASSYLAGGGELFF. In DNA, the CDR3 is TGCGCCAGCAGCTACCTAGCGGGTGGCGGGGAGCTGTTTTTT.

This clone appeared a single time. The V call is TRBV20-1, the J call TRBJ2-3; D might be TRBD1 (5 bases). V shed 5 bases and J shed 6 bases, with 9 bases lying between them. The CDR3 is 11 residues long. Germline loops: CDR1 DFQATT, CDR2 SNEGSKA (reference sequence). This chain's CDR3 is CSAQKGDTQYF. Written as DNA, the CDR3 is TGCAGTGCTCAAAAGGGGGATACGCAGTATTTT.

CDR3 in amino acids: CASSLQWTSSTDTQYF. In DNA form, the CDR3 reads TGTGCCAGCAGCTTACAATGGACTAGCAGCACAGATACGCAGTATTTT. The V gene is TRBV13, the J gene TRBJ2-3; 8 bases line up with TRBD2. The CDR3 is 16 residues long. Germline V gene lookup returns CDR1 PRHDT and CDR2 FYEKMQ (reference sequence). The junction had 4 bases not matched to a gene; V was cut back by 2 bases and J by 0 bases.

This sequence joins TRBV6-5 and TRBJ2-2; tentatively, D is TRBD1 (5 bases). CDR3 length: 12 residues. V lost 4 bases and J lost 10, with 10 bases in between. Germline lookup yields CDR1 MNHEY and CDR2 SVGAGI. CDR3 amino acids: CASSLRGSELFF. The CDR3 nucleotides are TGTGCCAGCAGTTTAAGGGGTTCGGAGCTGTTTTTT.

This clone was counted a single time. The chain links TRBV18 to TRBJ2-7; no firm D call. The CDR3 loop spans 14 amino acids. CDR1 is KGHSH, CDR2 LQKENI, per germline. V dropped 3 bases and J dropped 2 bases, with 11 bases sitting between them. The CDR3 DNA sequence: TGTGCCAGCTCACCCTTGGTGAGGCCCTACGAGCAGTACTTC. Translated: CASSPLVRPYEQYF.

This clone was observed a handful of times. This rearrangement joins TRBV29-1 to TRBJ1-2, with no clear D. Deletions cut 5 bases from V and 4 bases from J, with 11 bases between. The length of the CDR3 is 12 residues. CDR1 is SQVTM, CDR2 ANQGSEA, per germline. DNA for the CDR3: TGCAGCGTTCAAAGCGTTGGCTATGGCTACACCTTC. It specifies CSVQSVGYGYTF.

The chain employs TRBV4-1 and TRBJ2-7; TRBD2 aligns across 14 bases. The CDR3 loop spans 16 amino acids. The J segment lost 3 bases and the V segment lost 4 bases, leaving 5 bases of the junction unmatched. Germline V gene data show CDR1 as MGHRA and CDR2 as YSYEKL. CDR3 bases: TGCGCCAGCAGCCCCTCGGGACTAGCGGGAGACTACGAGCAGTACTTC. Its translation: CASSPSGLAGDYEQYF.

V is TRBV5-6 and J is TRBJ1-5; D not certain. This CDR3 has 14 amino acids. CDR1 and CDR2 (germline): SGHDT, YYEEEE. Trimming shortened V by 5 bases and J by 7 bases, and 16 bases separated the two germline ends. CDR3 region: CASSSVGVLQPQHF. CDR3 sequence (DNA): TGTGCCAGCAGTTCAGTCGGGGTTCTCCAGCCCCAGCATTTT.

This clone occurred once. This chain uses TRBV13 with TRBJ2-3, with D possibly called TRBD1 or TRBD2 (5 bases each). This CDR3 contains 15 residues. Germline V CDR1 and CDR2: PRHDT, FYEKMQ (reference sequence). V was clipped by 4 bases and J by 4 bases, with 15 bases between them. CDR3 amino acids: CASSSRDLEADTQYF. For the CDR3, the DNA is TGTGCCAGCAGCTCCCGGGACCTCGAGGCAGATACGCAGTATTTT.

This sequence joins TRBV5-1 and TRBJ2-7, with a possible D match to TRBD1 (5 bases). CDR3 length equals 14 residues. Germline V gene sequence: CDR1 SGHRS, CDR2 YFSETQ. Trimming took off 1 base at V and 1 base at J, with 9 bases between the two ends. The CDR3 coding sequence is TGCGCCAGCAGCTTGCCAGGACAATCCTACGAGCAGTACTTC. It is translated as CASSLPGQSYEQYF.

The chain joins TRBV5-1 to TRBJ1-1; D is ambiguous. In germline, CDR1 is SGHRS, CDR2 YFSETQ. V was trimmed by 5 bases and J by 3 bases, leaving 11 bases between them. CDR3 length: 13 residues. The CDR3 bases are TGCGCCAGCAGAACCCGACTGGACACTGAAGCTTTCTTT. This sequence encodes CASRTRLDTEAFF.

The V gene is TRBV30, the J gene TRBJ2-5; D perhaps matches TRBD1 (6 bases). V dropped 3 bases and J dropped 1 base, with 15 bases sitting between them. The germline CDR1 and CDR2 sequences are GTSNPN and SVGIG (reference sequence). This CDR3 is built from 15 residues. The chain's CDR3 is CAWRPPLGAQETQYF. For the CDR3, the DNA is TGTGCCTGGAGGCCCCCTTTGGGGGCCCAAGAGACCCAGTACTTC.

The chain links TRBV10-1 to TRBJ2-5; D remains unclear. Germline V gene data show CDR1 as WNHNN and CDR2 as SYGVQD (reference sequence). V lost 0 bases and J 7 bases, leaving 15 bases between the germline ends. The CDR3 length is 15 residues. CDR3 sequence reads: CASSESRQAWVTQYF. The CDR3 DNA reads as TGCGCCAGCAGTGAGTCGAGGCAAGCGTGGGTGACCCAGTACTTC.

The CDR3 coding sequence is TGCGCCAGCAGCCGTAACCCGGGACAGGGGTACGAGCAGTACTTC. It is translated as CASSRNPGQGYEQYF. J is TRBJ2-5 and V is TRBV4-3, with 10 bases aligning to TRBD1. The end of the DNA aligns better with TRBJ2-7, so the J call may be wrong. This CDR3 is built from 15 residues. Germline V gene lookup returns CDR1 LGHNA and CDR2 YSLEER.

V and J are TRBV11-2 and TRBJ1-3, with a weak D call TRBD1 (6 bases). The CDR3 spans 17 residues. V gave up 1 base and J gave up 0 bases, with 13 bases separating them. Germline-derived CDR1 and CDR2 are SGHAT and FQNNGV. CDR3 in DNA: TGTGCCAGCAGCTTAGCGCCAGGGGTTTTCTCTGGAAACACCATATATTTT. Protein product: CASSLAPGVFSGNTIYF.

The J gene is TRBJ2-1, the V gene TRBV11-2, with 8 bases fitting TRBD2. V was clipped by 5 bases and J by 0 bases; unmatched bases: 3. CDR1 is SGHAT and CDR2 is FQNNGV in the germline V gene. The CDR3 has 15 residues. The CDR3 protein is CASSERESSYNEQFF. CDR3 sequence (DNA): TGTGCCAGCAGCGAGCGGGAGAGCTCCTACAATGAGCAGTTCTTC.

The chain uses TRBV19 and TRBJ2-1, with 7 nucleotides matching TRBD2. CDR1 and CDR2 (germline): LNHDA, SQIVND (reference sequence). The CDR3 is made up of 15 amino acids. J was trimmed by 7 bases and V by 6 bases; bases with no gene match: 12. The CDR3 loop reads CASRNIAGSRNEQFF. The CDR3, as DNA: TGTGCCAGTAGGAACATAGCGGGCTCAAGGAATGAGCAGTTCTTC.

In its sample, this clone was seen once. The genes are TRBV27 and TRBJ2-6; D remains ambiguous. CDR3 length: 15 residues. V was pared by 4 bases and J by 0 bases, with 7 bases between. CDR1 and CDR2 (germline): MNHEY, SMNVEV (reference sequence). CDR3 loop: CASSSPPSGANVLTF. In DNA form, the CDR3 reads TGTGCCAGCAGTTCACCCCCCTCTGGGGCCAACGTCCTGACTTTC.

This rearrangement joins TRBV9 to TRBJ1-1; D is possibly TRBD1 (5 bases). The CDR3 is made up of 13 amino acids. V was shortened by 3 bases and J by 4 bases, with 10 bases between the two germline ends. Germline CDR1 and CDR2: SGDLS and YYNGEE. The CDR3 DNA sequence: TGTGCCAGCAGCGCTTGGGGGACCACTGAAGCTTTCTTT. This encodes CASSAWGTTEAFF. Together with reference TRBV9 and TRBJ1-1, the CDR3 gives the full variable domain: DSGVTQTPKHLITATGQRVTLRCSPRSGDLSVYWYQQSLDQGLQFLIQYYNGEERAKGNILERFSAQQFPDLHSELNLSSLELGDSALYFCASSAWGTTEAFFGQGTRLTVV.

This clone came up once. CDR3 nucleotide sequence: TGTGCCACCAGCTCCCGCCAAGGAACCTACGAGCAGTACTTC. Protein product: CATSSRQGTYEQYF. This chain joins TRBV15 and TRBJ2-7; D uncertain. From germline, CDR1 is LNHNV and CDR2 YYDKDF (reference sequence). This CDR3 has 14 residues. V lost 5 bases and J 2 bases, leaving 13 bases between the germline ends.

The rearrangement joins TRBV9 to TRBJ1-2; D not certain. Germline assignment: CDR1 SGDLS and CDR2 YYNGEE. Trimming cost V 3 bases and J 6 bases, with 9 bases left between them. The CDR3 consists of 12 residues. This CDR3 is CASSGGSDGYTF. The CDR3 nucleotides are TGTGCCAGCAGCGGAGGGTCGGATGGCTACACCTTC.

Comments on this clone: A junction end diverges from the germline sequence, so it may reflect a read error. The CDR3 nucleotides are TGTGCCAGCACCTTAATAGGGGGGACGGCGAACACTGAAGCTTTCTTT. Its protein product is CASTLIGGTANTEAFF. This chain links TRBV7-8 with TRBJ1-1; maybe TRBD1 (6 bases). The CDR3 contains 16 residues. CDR1 SGHVS and CDR2 FQNEAQ come from the germline V gene.